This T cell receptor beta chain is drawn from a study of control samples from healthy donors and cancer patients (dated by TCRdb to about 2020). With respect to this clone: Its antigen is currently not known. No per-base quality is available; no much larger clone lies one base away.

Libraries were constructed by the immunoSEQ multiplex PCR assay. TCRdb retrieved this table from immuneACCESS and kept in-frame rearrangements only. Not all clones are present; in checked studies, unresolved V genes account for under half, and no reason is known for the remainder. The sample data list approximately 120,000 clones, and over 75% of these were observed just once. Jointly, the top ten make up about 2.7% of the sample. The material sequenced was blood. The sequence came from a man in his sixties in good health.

The CDR3 loop reads CASSRDRRGTEAFF. The DNA sequence is TGTGCCAGCTCTAGGGACAGGCGGGGTACTGAAGCTTTCTTT. Recombination joined TRBV18 with TRBJ1-1; 8 central bases correspond to TRBD1. The CDR3 covers 14 residues, taking in both the cysteine and the phenylalanine. Only the CDR3 portion is preserved as DNA: 42 bases, with reading frame beginning at the first base. The junction shows trimming of 6 bases on V and 5 bases on J, and the gene matches do not reach 8 bases of it. The germline V gene specifies KGHSH as CDR1 and LQKENI as CDR2.